The 27 T cell receptor beta chains listed next were all sequenced from one sample in a study of blood T cell repertoires in COVID-19. Data came from immunoSEQ multiplex PCR; TCRdb stores just in-frame clones and leaves some out. The repertoire holds around 25,000 clones, with 80% to 90% as singletons. Sequenced sample: peripheral blood. Source of these receptors: a man in his 70s with acute or convalescent COVID-19.

The V and J genes are TRBV6-5 and TRBJ1-1, with no clear D. V lost 4 bases, J lost 1 base, and 10 bases lay in between. The CDR3 has 14 amino acids. CDR1 MNHEY and CDR2 SVGAGI come from the germline V gene. The CDR3 bases are TGTGCCAGCAGTTCACCGGGGAGGAACACTGAAGCTTTCTTT. Translation: CASSSPGRNTEAFF.

The chain carries TRBV5-1 and TRBJ2-3; TRBD2 agrees at 10 bases. Germline lookup yields CDR1 SGHRS and CDR2 YFSETQ. The CDR3 is 17 residues long. V gave up 3 bases and J gave up 1 base; unmatched junction bases: 8. This chain's CDR3 is CASSSGRTSGRTDTQYF. CDR3 DNA: TGCGCCAGCAGCTCGGGGAGGACTAGCGGCCGCACAGATACGCAGTATTTT.

The table lists this clone with a count of one. The J gene is TRBJ1-2, the V gene TRBV2, with D tentatively TRBD1 (6 bases). The germline V gene has CDR1 SNHLY and CDR2 FYNNEI. V was trimmed by 8 bases and J by 1 base, leaving 14 bases between them. This CDR3 is built from 14 residues. The CDR3 sequence is CASFTGWSNYGYTF. The CDR3 DNA reads TGTGCCAGCTTTACAGGGTGGAGTAACTATGGCTACACCTTC.

The chain joins TRBV6-5 to TRBJ1-1; no reliable D call. The germline V gene has CDR1 MNHEY and CDR2 SVGAGI. Trimming took 0 bases from V and 2 from J, leaving 7 bases between them. The CDR3 sequence is 14 residues long. The CDR3 bases are TGTGCCAGCAGTTACTCTAACAGAAACACTGAAGCTTTCTTT. This translates into CASSYSNRNTEAFF.

This chain uses TRBV19 with TRBJ2-7, with 10 positions matching TRBD1. Germline lookup yields CDR1 LNHDA and CDR2 SQIVND (reference sequence). The CDR3 is 15 amino acids. V shed 9 bases, J shed 4 bases, and the junction held 12 bases outside the gene matches. In nucleotides, the CDR3 is TGTGCCAGCCGGATTTCGGGACAGGGGTTATACGAGCAGTACTTC. Translating gives CASRISGQGLYEQYF.

The CDR3 here is CASSLTSGGTYEQYF. The CDR3 nucleotides are TGTGCCAGCAGTTTGACTAGCGGGGGCACCTACGAGCAGTACTTC. The chain carries TRBV6-6 and TRBJ2-7; 12 positions agree with TRBD2. V shed 4 bases, J shed 2 bases, and the junction held 3 bases outside the gene matches. The CDR3 loop spans 15 amino acids. CDR1 is MNHNY, CDR2 SVGAGI, per germline (reference sequence).

The chain combines TRBV28 with TRBJ2-7; 9 bases line up with TRBD1. Germline-derived CDR1 and CDR2 are MDHEN and SYDVKM. V lost 6 bases and J lost 3; bases outside the gene matches: 9. CDR3 length: 15 amino acids. In DNA, the CDR3 is TGTGCCAGCAGACGGAACCGGGACAGGGTCTACGAGCAGTACTTC. Its protein product is CASRRNRDRVYEQYF. Looking up the rest from reference TRBV28 and TRBJ2-7 gives the full variable domain: DVKVTQSSRYLVKRTGEKVFLECVQDMDHENMFWYRQDPGLGLRLIYFSYDVKMKEKGDIPEGYSVSREKKERFSLILESASTNQTSMYLCASRRNRDRVYEQYFGPGTRLTVT.

Only a few counts were recorded for this clone. The rearrangement uses TRBV12-3 or TRBV12-4 and TRBJ1-5, with D possibly matching TRBD1 (5 bases). The CDR3 runs 13 residues. V lost 8 bases and J 0 bases, leaving 8 bases between the germline ends. This CDR3 reads CASRQYSNQPQHF. CDR3 nucleotide sequence: TGTGCCAGCCGACAGTATAGCAATCAGCCCCAGCATTTT.

The chain recombines TRBV5-1 with TRBJ1-2, with TRBD1 matching over 10 bases. Per germline, CDR1 SGHRS and CDR2 YFSETQ. Germline trimming cut 0 bases from V and 8 bases from J; bases unmatched to any gene: 1. CDR3 size: 13 residues. The CDR3 loop reads CASSLGDRGGYTF. The CDR3 DNA follows: TGCGCCAGCAGCTTGGGGGACAGGGGAGGCTACACCTTC.

This clone occurred a few times. This chain connects TRBV4-2 to TRBJ2-5, with a weak D call TRBD2 (6 bases). Germline loops: CDR1 LGHNA, CDR2 YNFKEQ. CDR3 size: 14 residues. Trimming took 0 bases from V and 5 from J, leaving 10 bases between them. The CDR3: CASSQDAGRETQYF. CDR3 bases: TGTGCCAGCAGCCAAGATGCGGGGCGGGAGACCCAGTACTTC.

The rearrangement uses TRBV5-4 and TRBJ2-5; 7 bases fit TRBD2. Germline CDR1 reads SGHNT; CDR2 reads YYREEE (reference sequence). With V trimmed by 3 bases and J by 5 bases, 1 base remained unmatched. The CDR3 contains 12 residues. CDR3 nucleotide sequence: TGTGCCAGCAGCTGGGGGGGGGAGACCCAGTACTTC. This sequence encodes CASSWGGETQYF.

The rearrangement joins TRBV15 to TRBJ2-7, with TRBD2 matching 7 bases. The CDR3 length is 15 residues. V gave up 3 bases and J gave up 9 bases; unmatched junction bases: 14. Germline-derived CDR1 and CDR2 are LNHNV and YYDKDF (reference sequence). The CDR3 reads CATSSAGLPPLGQYF. The CDR3, as DNA: TGTGCCACCAGCAGCGCGGGACTACCGCCTTTGGGGCAGTACTTC.

As for this clone: A junction end diverges from the germline sequence, so it may reflect a read error. V gene TRBV7-9 combines with J gene TRBJ1-4; D remains unclear. This CDR3 has 12 residues. CDR1 SEHNR and CDR2 FQNEAQ come from the germline V gene (reference sequence). DNA for the CDR3: TGTGCCAGCAGCCACCGGGATGACCCCCGTTCCTTT. This encodes CASSHRDDPRSF.

The CDR3 loop is CASSEGLAYSYEQYF. For the CDR3, the DNA is TGTGCCAGCAGTGAGGGACTAGCGTACTCCTACGAGCAGTACTTC. This sequence joins TRBV25-1 and TRBJ2-7; 10 nucleotides align to TRBD2. J lost 0 bases, V lost 3 bases, and 2 bases had no gene match. The CDR3 runs 15 residues. Germline V lookup: CDR1 MGHDK, CDR2 SYGVNS.

The J gene is TRBJ2-7, the V gene TRBV5-1; 11 nucleotides match TRBD2. Germline V CDR1 and CDR2: SGHRS, YFSETQ. V lost 4 bases to trimming and J lost 12 bases; unmatched junction nucleotides: 18. CDR3 length equals 16 residues. This CDR3 is CASSLRSSLAGEGRYF. CDR3 in DNA: TGCGCCAGCAGCCTAAGATCGTCACTAGCGGGAGAGGGTCGGTACTTC.

V and J are TRBV2 and TRBJ2-2; D ambiguous. The germline V and J ends were trimmed by 1 base and 15 bases, with 9 bases remaining between them. This CDR3 has 11 residues. Germline CDR1 is SNHLY and CDR2 is FYNNEI. The CDR3 here is CASSEEFGVFF. The CDR3 bases are TGTGCCAGCAGTGAAGAATTCGGAGTGTTTTTT.

The chain recombines TRBV7-2 with TRBJ1-3; weak D call: TRBD1 (5 bases). Deletions cut 8 bases from V and 2 bases from J, with 16 bases between. The V gene's germline CDR1 is SGHTA and CDR2 FQGNSA. The CDR3 has 15 amino acids. The DNA of the CDR3 is TGTGCCAGCGGGCAATGGGGACTTACTGGAAACACCATATATTTT. Amino acids: CASGQWGLTGNTIYF. The full variable domain, with the rest looked up from reference TRBV7-2 and TRBJ1-3, is GAGVSQSPSNKVTEKGKDVELRCDPISGHTALYWYRQSLGQGLEFLIYFQGNSAPDKSGLPSDRFSAERTGGSVSTLTIQRTQQEDSAVYLCASGQWGLTGNTIYFGEGSWLTVV.

The chain recombines TRBV4-2 with TRBJ1-2; tentatively, D is TRBD1 (6 bases). The CDR3 is 15 amino acids. CDR1 and CDR2 from the germline V gene are LGHNA and YNFKEQ. Trimming cost V 1 base and J 4 bases, with 13 bases left between them. The CDR3 region has the DNA TGTGCCAGCAGCCAAGCGACAGGAACGGGCTATGGCTACACCTTC. Translating gives CASSQATGTGYGYTF.

This clone came up once. The rearrangement uses TRBV7-3 and TRBJ2-2, with D perhaps matching TRBD1 (6 bases). CDR1 and CDR2 from the germline V gene are SGHTA and FQGTGA. V was shortened by 5 bases and J by 3 bases, with 10 bases between the two germline ends. CDR3 length: 14 residues. Here the CDR3 DNA reads TGTGCCAGCAGCCTGGACAGTTACACCGGGGAGCTGTTTTTT. As protein: CASSLDSYTGELFF.

The CDR3: CASSDRAGANVLTF. DNA of the CDR3: TGTGCCAGCAGTGACAGGGCTGGGGCCAACGTCCTGACTTTC. The chain links TRBV2 to TRBJ2-6, with D perhaps TRBD1 (5 bases). This CDR3 has 14 amino acids. V was pared by 3 bases and J by 2 bases, with 5 bases between. CDR1 is SNHLY, CDR2 FYNNEI, per germline.

The chain uses TRBV19 and TRBJ1-2, with 9 bases lining up with TRBD1. The CDR3 is 12 residues long. CDR1 and CDR2 (germline): LNHDA, SQIVND (reference sequence). Trimming took 10 bases from V and 3 from J; bases not matched to a gene: 3. The CDR3 spells CATRTGDYGYTF. The CDR3 nucleotides read TGTGCCACCCGGACAGGGGACTATGGCTACACCTTC. Looking up the rest from reference TRBV19 and TRBJ1-2 gives the full variable domain: DGGITQSPKYLFRKEGQNVTLSCEQNLNHDAMYWYRQDPGQGLRLIYYSQIVNDFQKGDIAEGYSVSREKKESFPLTVTSAQKNPTAFYLCATRTGDYGYTFGSGTRLTVV.

The rearrangement joins TRBV9 to TRBJ1-2; TRBD1 aligns across 7 bases. The V and J ends lost 0 bases and 4 bases, in that order; junction bases with no gene match: 6. The germline gives CDR1 SGDLS, CDR2 YYNGEE. The CDR3 is 15 amino acids. The CDR3 sequence: CASSVAGPGGYGYTF. The CDR3 DNA reads TGTGCCAGCAGCGTAGCTGGGCCAGGGGGCTATGGCTACACCTTC.

The count of this clone is one. This chain's CDR3 is CASSSQGNTEAFF. The DNA of the CDR3 is TGTGCCAGCAGCTCTCAGGGGAACACTGAAGCTTTCTTT. The genes are TRBV2 and TRBJ1-1, with D perhaps TRBD1 (5 bases). Trimming cost V 6 bases and J 1 base, with 9 bases left between them. Germline CDR1 is SNHLY and CDR2 is FYNNEI. The CDR3 contains 13 residues.

This sequence joins TRBV3-1 (or the pseudogene TRBV3-2) and TRBJ2-5; no clear D. V was pared by 5 bases and J by 3 bases, with 13 bases between. This CDR3 contains 14 residues. The germline V gene has CDR1 LGHDT and CDR2 YNNKEL (reference sequence). CDR3 sequence (DNA): TGTGCCAGCAGCGCCTATGGGCCTAAAGAGACCCAGTACTTC. This translates into CASSAYGPKETQYF.

This chain connects TRBV5-1 to TRBJ1-5; no firm D call. The CDR3 runs 16 residues. The ends were cut back, 4 bases at V and 1 base at J, with 15 bases in the middle. Germline V CDR1 and CDR2: SGHRS, YFSETQ. The CDR3 here is CASSVDPGRSNQPQHF. The CDR3, as DNA: TGCGCCAGCAGCGTGGATCCGGGTCGGAGCAATCAGCCCCAGCATTTT.

The V gene is TRBV7-8, the J gene TRBJ1-2; 11 bases agree with TRBD1. This CDR3 is 15 amino acids long. CDR1 and CDR2 from the germline V gene are SGHVS and FQNEAQ. The junction had 5 bases not matched to a gene; V was cut back by 3 bases and J by 5 bases. The CDR3 nucleotides are TGTGCCAGCAGCTTGGGGACAGGGGGAAGTTATGGCTACACCTTC. This translates into CASSLGTGGSYGYTF.

This clone came up a few times. The chain joins TRBV19 to TRBJ2-1, with TRBD1 identical over 12 bases. This CDR3 has 15 residues. The germline V gene encodes CDR1 LNHDA and CDR2 SQIVND (reference sequence). V dropped 4 bases and J dropped 9; count of bases not matched to a gene: 7. The CDR3 region has the DNA TGTGCCAGTAGTACGGGACAGGGGGCTATGGGTGAGCAGTTCTTC. As protein: CASSTGQGAMGEQFF.